This T cell receptor beta chain was retrieved from a study of vaccination effects on CD4 cells after COVID-19. Overall study context: A median of 72 days separated the second dose and sampling. Study results and limitations: Vaccine- and infection-induced clones showed marked clonal contraction late following vaccination. The study had few convalescent patients and no early post-infection timepoints.

In this sample, this clone turned up many times. No antigen is known for it. Researchers isolated CD4+ T cells once around 11 days of culture had elapsed. Each person got two doses of an mRNA SARS-CoV-2 vaccine, BNT162b2 or mRNA-1273. IL-2 medium was substituted for half the medium on days 3 and 7. This CDR3 has 13 residues. CDR1 is MGHRA, CDR2 YSYEKL, per germline. Trimming cost V 5 bases and J 5 bases, with 10 bases left between them. Repertoires were generated with immunoSEQ multiplex PCR, while TCRdb's copy carries only in-frame clones and drops some. This table holds 65,000 to 90,000 clones, roughly 75% found once.

The specimen comprised CD4+ T cells from PBMCs cultured without peptide, sampled after COVID-19 vaccination. The receptor's source is a human donor who received a COVID-19 vaccine. The V gene is TRBV4-1, the J gene TRBJ1-5; tentative D call: TRBD1 (6 bases). DNA of the CDR3: TGCGCCAGCAGCGGGACATCTCATCAGCCCCAGCATTTT. It encodes CASSGTSHQPQHF.